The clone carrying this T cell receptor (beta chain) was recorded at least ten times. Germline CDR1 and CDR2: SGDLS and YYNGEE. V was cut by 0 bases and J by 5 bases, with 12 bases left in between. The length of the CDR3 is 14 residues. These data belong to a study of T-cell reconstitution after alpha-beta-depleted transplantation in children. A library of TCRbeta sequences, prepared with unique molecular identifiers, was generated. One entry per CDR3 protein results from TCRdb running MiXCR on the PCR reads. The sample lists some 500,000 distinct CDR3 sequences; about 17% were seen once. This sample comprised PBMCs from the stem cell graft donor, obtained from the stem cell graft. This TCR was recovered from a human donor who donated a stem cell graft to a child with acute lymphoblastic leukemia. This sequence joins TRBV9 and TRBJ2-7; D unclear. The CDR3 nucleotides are TGTGCCAGCAGCGTAGAAGCCTTTAGTGACGAGCAGTACTTC. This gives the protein CASSVEAFSDEQYF. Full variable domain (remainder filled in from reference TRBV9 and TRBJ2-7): DSGVTQTPKHLITATGQRVTLRCSPRSGDLSVYWYQQSLDQGLQFLIQYYNGEERAKGNILERFSAQQFPDLHSELNLSSLELGDSALYFCASSVEAFSDEQYFGPGTRLTVT.